This T cell receptor (beta chain) was recovered during a study of cytomegalovirus exposure and HLA in healthy donors. Study-wide findings and caveats: Reportedly, a later analysis found an Asian-associated ancestry cluster had fewer N-insertions than the approximately 700-donor mean.

This clone was picked up a small number of times. Its antigen remains unidentified. CDR3 length: 17 amino acids. Germline loops: CDR1 SGHRS, CDR2 YFSETQ. With 0 bases clipped from V and 6 bases from J, the junction kept 6 bases outside the gene matches. This PCR relied on a set of 60 Vbeta primers and 13 Jbeta primers. TCRdb keeps only in-frame clones here, not all; method: immunoSEQ multiplex PCR. The sample holds 98,000 or so clones, roughly 85% seen once. The chain employs TRBV5-1 and TRBJ2-7, with TRBD2 matching over 16 bases. The TCR originated in a man in his sixties in good health and CMV-seropositive. Specimen: PBMCs. The chain's CDR3 is CASSLGGTSGGAGEQYF. CDR3 nucleotide sequence: TGCGCCAGCAGCTTGGGAGGGACTAGCGGGGGGGCTGGCGAGCAGTACTTC.